This T cell receptor (beta chain) was identified during a study of a mutant IDH1 vaccine in newly diagnosed glioma. Time point here: week 35, safety follow-up. The study gave 300 ug of mutant IDH1 20-mer peptide per vaccine dose, with topical imiquimod. Assay: immunoSEQ multiplex PCR; the TCRdb copy retains only in-frame clones and omits some. The table has tens of thousands of clones, about four fifths seen once. A remark on this clone: Its antigen is unknown.

The TCR originated in a man aged 40-49 years with glioma. Sequences were derived from PBMCs, sampled from a glioma patient whose treatment included an IDH1 peptide vaccine.

The CDR3 spells CASSSTGPVAKNIQYF. The CDR3 DNA sequence: TGTGCCAGCAGCTCGACAGGCCCCGTCGCCAAAAACATTCAGTACTTC. V usage is TRBV7-9 and J usage is TRBJ2-4; the D gene is possibly TRBD1 (6 bases). The germline V gene encodes CDR1 SEHNR and CDR2 FQNEAQ (reference sequence). Trimming shortened V by 4 bases and J by 1 base, and 14 bases separated the two germline ends. CDR3 length equals 16 residues.